This T cell receptor (beta chain) was obtained from a study of blood T cell repertoires in COVID-19. V shed 4 bases and J shed 7 bases, with 13 bases lying between them. Per the germline V gene, CDR1 is SGHTA and CDR2 is FQGNSA. This CDR3 comprises 14 residues. Only in-frame clones appear in the TCRdb table, and some are missing; sequencing was by immunoSEQ multiplex PCR. The sample yields approximately 120,000 clones, around 84% seen once. The rearrangement uses TRBV7-2 and TRBJ1-4, with D possibly being TRBD1 (5 bases). This TCR was sampled from a woman aged 80 or over with active or convalescent COVID-19. Sequencing input: peripheral blood. CDR3 amino acids: CASSSRDGSEKLFF. CDR3 sequence (DNA): TGTGCCAGCAGCTCGAGGGACGGGAGTGAAAAACTGTTTTTT.